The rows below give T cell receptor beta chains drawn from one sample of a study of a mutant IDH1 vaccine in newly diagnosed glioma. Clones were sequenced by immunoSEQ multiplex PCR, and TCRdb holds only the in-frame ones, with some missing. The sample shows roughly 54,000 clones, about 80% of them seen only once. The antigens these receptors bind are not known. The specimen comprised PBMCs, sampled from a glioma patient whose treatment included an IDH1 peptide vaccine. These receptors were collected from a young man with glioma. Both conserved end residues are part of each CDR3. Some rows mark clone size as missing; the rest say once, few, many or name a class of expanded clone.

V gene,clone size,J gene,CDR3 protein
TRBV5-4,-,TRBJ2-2,CASSLGLAGTNTGELFF
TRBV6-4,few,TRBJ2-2,CASSDSEAGELFF
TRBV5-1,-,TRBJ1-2,CASSLDRGWSYGYTF
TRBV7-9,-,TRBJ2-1,CASSQQGTLNEQFF
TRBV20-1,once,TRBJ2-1,CSADRRGSQFF
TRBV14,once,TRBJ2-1,CASSQIPGARLNEQFF
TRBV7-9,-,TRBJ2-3,CASSLNTGYSTDTQYF
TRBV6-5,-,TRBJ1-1,CASSYSRQNTEAFF
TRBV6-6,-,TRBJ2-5,CASSYPHRSGETQYF
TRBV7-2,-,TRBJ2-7,CASSLVGFKQYF
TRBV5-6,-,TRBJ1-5,CASSLFSDNQPQHF
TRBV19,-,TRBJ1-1,CASSPLDGANTEAFF
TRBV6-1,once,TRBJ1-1,CASSERWGAITEAFF
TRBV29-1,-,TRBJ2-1,CSVEVAGGPSEQFF
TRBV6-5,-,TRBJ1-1,CASSPGGEAFF
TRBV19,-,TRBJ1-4,CASSAWDTRPEKLFF
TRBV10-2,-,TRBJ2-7,CASLVKKYINYEQYF
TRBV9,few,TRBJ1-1,CASSALGQGRTEAFF
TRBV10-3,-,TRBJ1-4,CAISEGSQINEKLFF
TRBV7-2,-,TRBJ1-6,CASSFKPALHF
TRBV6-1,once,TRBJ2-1,CASSEGPSSYNEQFF
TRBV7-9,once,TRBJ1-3,CASSLEYTIYF
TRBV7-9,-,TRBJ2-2,CASSLAQGQGTRELFF
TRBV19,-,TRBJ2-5,CASSRYSAQETQYF
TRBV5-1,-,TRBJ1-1,CASSSISGQAKLVNTEAFF
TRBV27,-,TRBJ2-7,CASNGGDWVQQYF
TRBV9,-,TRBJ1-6,CASSVTGEGNSPLHF
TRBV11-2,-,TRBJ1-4,CASSLDRGGEKLFF